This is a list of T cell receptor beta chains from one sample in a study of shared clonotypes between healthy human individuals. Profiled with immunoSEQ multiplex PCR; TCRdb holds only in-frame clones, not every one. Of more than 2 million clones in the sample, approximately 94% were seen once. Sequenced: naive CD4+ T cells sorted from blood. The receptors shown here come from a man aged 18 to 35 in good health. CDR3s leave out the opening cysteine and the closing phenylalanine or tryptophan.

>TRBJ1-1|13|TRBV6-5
ASSNAGTENTEAF
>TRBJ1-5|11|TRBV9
ASSGAPNQPQH
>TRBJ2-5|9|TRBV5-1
ASRIQETQY
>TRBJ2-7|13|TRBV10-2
ASSDAGLSSYEQY
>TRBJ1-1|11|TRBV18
ASSGQGGTEAF
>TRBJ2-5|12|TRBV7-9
ASSLEDFQETQY
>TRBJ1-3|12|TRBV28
ASSLYNSGNTIY
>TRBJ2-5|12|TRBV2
ASSERRPPETQY
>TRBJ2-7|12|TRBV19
ASSRTVSSYEQY
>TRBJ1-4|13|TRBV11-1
ASSFAGEANEKLF
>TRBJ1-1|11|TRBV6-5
ASSRTENTEAF
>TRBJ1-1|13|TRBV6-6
ASSQNGLINTEAF
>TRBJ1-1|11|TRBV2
ASTVGVNTEAF
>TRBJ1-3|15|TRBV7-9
ASSQTRDRESGNTIY
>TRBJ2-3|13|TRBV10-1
ASSSGRGGADTQY
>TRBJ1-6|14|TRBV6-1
ASSEASQGWNSPLH
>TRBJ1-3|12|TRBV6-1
ASWTVTSGNTIY
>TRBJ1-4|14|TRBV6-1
ASSGRGIGTNEKLF